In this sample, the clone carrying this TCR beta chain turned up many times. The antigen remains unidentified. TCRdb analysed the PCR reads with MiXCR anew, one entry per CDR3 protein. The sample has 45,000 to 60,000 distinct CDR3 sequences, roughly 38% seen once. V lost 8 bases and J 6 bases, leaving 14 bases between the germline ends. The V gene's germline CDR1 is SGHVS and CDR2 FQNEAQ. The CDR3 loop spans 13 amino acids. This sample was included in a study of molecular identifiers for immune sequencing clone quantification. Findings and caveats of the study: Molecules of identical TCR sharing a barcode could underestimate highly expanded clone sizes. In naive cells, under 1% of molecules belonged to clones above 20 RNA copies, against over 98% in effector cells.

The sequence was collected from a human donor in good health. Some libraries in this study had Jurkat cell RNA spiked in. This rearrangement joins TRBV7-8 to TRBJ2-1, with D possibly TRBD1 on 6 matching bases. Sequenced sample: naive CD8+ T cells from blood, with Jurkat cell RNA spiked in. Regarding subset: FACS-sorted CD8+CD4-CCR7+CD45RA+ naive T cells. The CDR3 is CASSKGGTNEQFF. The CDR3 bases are TGTGCCAGCTCCAAAGGGGGAACCAATGAGCAGTTCTTC. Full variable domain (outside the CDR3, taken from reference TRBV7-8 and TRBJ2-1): GAGVSQSPRYKVAKRGQDVALRCDPISGHVSLFWYQQALGQGPEFLTYFQNEAQLDKSGLPSDRFFAERPEGSVSTLKIQRTQQEDSAVYLCASSKGGTNEQFFGPGTRLTVL.